This T cell receptor (beta chain) originates from a study of identical twins' blood T cells (dated by TCRdb to 2012 to 2015). Study-level background: Roughly 50 million Illumina reads were obtained across approximately twelve libraries, comprising six alpha-chain and six beta-chain libraries. TCR alpha and beta chain repertoires of three pairs of monozygous twins were compared using next-generation sequencing to assess genetic influence on repertoire formation. Summary of the overall study and its limitations: V gene usage was reported to be markedly more similar within twin pairs than between unrelated donors, even among non-selected out-of-frame TCRbeta clonotypes. Validation by independent studies was stated to be required for the proposed role of the TCRalpha J segment in MHC recognition during thymic selection. Because the twins were reared together, environmental influences could not be ruled out as the explanation for twin similarity. The number of CDR3 clonotypes shared between two donors was mainly determined by the product of the cloneset sizes of the two donors, and no clear deviation from this trend was shown by twins. Looking at the most abundant TCRbeta clonotypes, every donor had more CDR3 sequences in common with her twin than with unrelated donors.

Six healthy women forming three monozygous twin pairs were used as donors. Each of the three twin pairs had been raised together, and the twins in each pair were thought likely to have encountered the same infectious agents and vaccines. TCR cDNA libraries were prepared from RNA that was isolated from peripheral blood mononuclear cells. Receptors were amplified or captured by 5' RACE. Instrument used: Illumina Genome Analyzer IIx. RNA-based TCR cDNA libraries were prepared by a previously described protocol with several modifications. To prevent cross-contamination, sample-specific barcodes were added to both ends of each TCR cDNA library during cDNA synthesis and amplification. The authors' analysis ran thus. Each library contained about 2.2 to 4 million CDR3-containing reads, and somewhere between about 90,000 and nearly 500,000 clonotypes were identified for each individual. After reads with improper barcode index combinations were thrown out, a cloneset for each library was built using the MiTCR software. While assembling CDR3 clonotypes, MiTCR filtered or rescued low-quality reads and corrected PCR and sequencing errors. Artificial out-of-frame clonotypes were removed by being mapped to in-frame sequences, with one indel in the CDR3 allowed. To measure how similar V and J gene usage was between donors, Jensen-Shannon divergence was divided by mean entropy. Starting from the raw public reads, TCRdb applied fastp trimming at Q25, assembled clones with MiXCR and retained in-frame beta chains. Each entry is one CDR3 protein sequence, shown with its most common DNA and genes. Here the V and J calls rest on TCRdb's processing, not on the authors' analysis. The sample data list 350,000 to 400,000 distinct CDR3 sequences, and under 30% of these were observed just once. Around 5.6% of the sample rests with the top ten.

Concerning this clonotype: No antigen is known for it. No much larger clone exists at a distance of one base, and base qualities are not known.

From its cysteine to its phenylalanine, the CDR3 spans 13 amino acids. Left in the record is the CDR3 DNA by itself, 39 bases read in frame from the first base. The germline ends are 8 bases apart after V is trimmed by 2 bases and J by 4 bases. The V and J segments used are TRBV12-3 or TRBV12-4 and TRBJ1-2; the D gene identity is not certain. The sequenced material came from PBMCs. This receptor was identified in a woman aged 18-49 years in good health. The nucleotide sequence reads TGTGCCAGCAGTTTACCCCAGTCCTATGGCTACACCTTC. This gives the protein CASSLPQSYGYTF.